This TCR beta chain appears in the sequencing data of a study of T cell repertoires in cytomegalovirus infection. One entry per CDR3 protein results from TCRdb running MiXCR on the reads. The data hold roughly 760,000 distinct CDR3 sequences, with 35% to 45% observed a single time. The CDR3 contains 14 residues. Germline lookup yields CDR1 LGHNA and CDR2 YNFKEQ. V shed 3 bases and J 4 bases; nucleotides not matched to a gene: 5. This clonotype was observed a few times. The chain has TRBV4-2 and TRBJ1-2; 7 nucleotides align to TRBD1. This receptor was taken from a human donor in good health (CMV status not recorded). Some clones in this sample may be carry-over from other donors' samples. The sample was PBMCs. The CDR3, as DNA: TGTGCCAGCAGCCAGAGGGACAGATCCTATGGCTACACCTTC. Residues: CASSQRDRSYGYTF.